These 30 T cell receptor beta chains were sequenced from one sample in a study of shared clonotypes between healthy human individuals. Sequenced by immunoSEQ multiplex PCR; TCRdb stores in-frame clones only, minus some. This sample has approximately 2,000,000 clones, with 85% to 95% found just once. The sequencing input was naive CD4+ T cells from PBMCs. Subset here: CD45RA+ positively selected. These receptor sequences come from a man aged 18 to 30 in good health. Some clones in this sample may be carry-over from other donors' samples.

This clone was found a few times. The chain has TRBV10-3 and TRBJ1-1; a possible D gene is TRBD1 (6 bases). V lost 2 bases to trimming and J lost 8 bases, with 12 bases between them. The CDR3 spans 13 residues. Germline V gene data show CDR1 as ENHRY and CDR2 as SYGVKD. Here the CDR3 reads CAISEGGADEAFF. The CDR3 DNA reads as TGTGCCATCAGTGAGGGGGGCGCAGACGAAGCTTTCTTT.

The chain couples TRBV19 to TRBJ1-2; the D gene is possibly TRBD1 (6 bases). The CDR3 sequence is 15 residues long. The V end lost 4 bases, the J end lost 5 bases, and 17 bases lay between the germline ends. The V gene's germline CDR1 is LNHDA and CDR2 SQIVND (reference sequence). CDR3 sequence (DNA): TGTGCCAGTAGTAGGGACACCCTTGGGGCTTATGGCTACACCTTC. The encoded protein is CASSRDTLGAYGYTF.

This chain joins TRBV28 and TRBJ1-4; D call uncertain. This CDR3 is built from 13 residues. The V end lost 8 bases, the J end lost 0 bases, and 7 bases lay between the germline ends. In germline, CDR1 is MDHEN, CDR2 SYDVKM. CDR3 in amino acids: CASRRSTNEKLFF. In DNA, the CDR3 is TGTGCCAGCCGCCGCTCAACTAATGAAAAACTGTTTTTT.

This chain joins TRBV7-9 and TRBJ2-2; 8 positions match TRBD1. The J segment lost 0 bases and the V segment lost 0 bases, leaving 0 bases of the junction unmatched. The CDR3 has 16 amino acids. In germline, CDR1 is SEHNR, CDR2 FQNEAQ (reference sequence). CDR3 nucleotides: TGTGCCAGCAGCTTAGCGGGACAGGCGAACACCGGGGAGCTGTTTTTT. Translating gives CASSLAGQANTGELFF.

The rearrangement uses TRBV27 and TRBJ1-1, with 7 bases aligning to TRBD1. There are 12 residues in the CDR3. From germline, CDR1 is MNHEY and CDR2 SMNVEV (reference sequence). Germline trimming cut 11 bases from V and 2 bases from J; bases unmatched to any gene: 5. Written as DNA, the CDR3 is TGTGCCGGTGACAGGGCTAACACTGAAGCTTTCTTT. This codes for CAGDRANTEAFF.

The J gene is TRBJ1-1, the V gene TRBV6-4; D call uncertain. This CDR3 spans 11 amino acids. The V gene lost 8 bases and the J gene lost 9 bases, with 13 bases spanning the gap. Germline CDR1 reads MRHNA; CDR2 reads SNTAGT. This CDR3 reads CASSMGDQAFF. CDR3 nucleotides: TGTGCCAGCTCTATGGGTGACCAAGCTTTCTTT.

This clone was counted a single time. The V gene is TRBV28, the J gene TRBJ2-7; no clear D gene. Germline V gene lookup returns CDR1 MDHEN and CDR2 SYDVKM. V gave up 6 bases and J gave up 2 bases, with 14 bases separating them. The CDR3 has 14 residues. Written as DNA, the CDR3 is TGTGCCAGCAGCCTTCTGCGGCCACCCTACGAGCAGTACTTC. It codes for CASSLLRPPYEQYF.

The chain combines TRBV7-9 with TRBJ2-4; no firm D call. The CDR3 consists of 16 residues. V was pared by 1 base and J by 0 bases, with 10 bases between. Germline-derived CDR1 and CDR2 are SEHNR and FQNEAQ (reference sequence). CDR3 sequence (DNA): TGTGCCAGCAGCTTAGGAGCAGCTCTAGCCAAAAACATTCAGTACTTC. Translating gives CASSLGAALAKNIQYF.

The J gene is TRBJ1-3, the V gene TRBV28; D is ambiguous. Germline V gives CDR1 MDHEN, CDR2 SYDVKM. The CDR3 totals 13 residues. V lost 6 bases and J lost 3, with 9 bases in between. The CDR3 DNA follows: TGTGCCAGCAGCGACGGGATTGGAAACACCATATATTTT. Translation gives CASSDGIGNTIYF.

J is TRBJ2-2 and V is TRBV2; D possibly corresponds to TRBD1 (5 bases). Trimming removed 6 bases at V and 5 bases at J, with 13 bases between. The CDR3 is 14 amino acids. Germline loops: CDR1 SNHLY, CDR2 FYNNEI. The CDR3 DNA reads as TGTGCCAGCAGCCGGCAGGGAACGACCGGGGAGCTGTTTTTT. Amino acids: CASSRQGTTGELFF.

This chain links TRBV28 with TRBJ2-3; D perhaps matches TRBD1 (7 bases). CDR1 and CDR2 from the germline V gene are MDHEN and SYDVKM. Between the trimmed V and J ends, which lost 4 bases and 4 bases, there was a span of 15 bases. The CDR3 is made up of 15 amino acids. CDR3 coding DNA: TGTGCCAGCAGTTCGTTCGGAGGGGGCGCAGATACGCAGTATTTT. It specifies CASSSFGGGADTQYF.

The V call is TRBV2, the J call TRBJ1-1; no firm D call. CDR1 is SNHLY and CDR2 is FYNNEI in the germline V gene. Between the trimmed V and J ends, which lost 11 bases and 4 bases, there was a span of 14 bases. The length of the CDR3 is 12 residues. The CDR3 coding sequence is TGTGCCGGGCTTCGCGGGTTCACTGAAGCTTTCTTT. This encodes CAGLRGFTEAFF.

This chain links TRBV30 with TRBJ2-5, with a weak D call TRBD2 (5 bases). The CDR3 length is 12 residues. Trimming cost V 6 bases and J 4 bases, with 12 bases left between them. The V gene's germline CDR1 is GTSNPN and CDR2 SVGIG (reference sequence). CDR3 sequence reads: CACSGMGETQYF. The CDR3 region has the DNA TGTGCCTGCTCCGGGATGGGAGAGACCCAGTACTTC.

The gene calls are TRBV5-1 and TRBJ2-2; 7 bases are a match to TRBD2. This CDR3 contains 15 residues. In germline, CDR1 is SGHRS, CDR2 YFSETQ. V lost 4 bases and J lost 0; bases outside the gene matches: 3. The CDR3 coding sequence is TGCGCCAGCAGCGGCGGACTAGCGAACACCGGGGAGCTGTTTTTT. It yields the protein CASSGGLANTGELFF.

This chain's CDR3 is CASSHRPPGHISGRGTGELFF. DNA for the CDR3: TGTGCCAGCAGTCACCGCCCACCGGGACATATTAGCGGGAGGGGGACCGGGGAGCTGTTTTTT. The chain employs TRBV27 and TRBJ2-2, with TRBD2 matching 11 bases. J lost 5 bases, V lost 5 bases, and 22 bases had no gene match. The CDR3 runs 21 residues. The germline V gene encodes CDR1 MNHEY and CDR2 SMNVEV (reference sequence).

This chain's CDR3 is CASSPGGLAGNTDTQYF. The CDR3 region has the DNA TGTGCCAGCAGCCCGGGTGGACTAGCGGGGAACACAGATACGCAGTATTTT. The rearrangement uses TRBV5-4 and TRBJ2-3; 12 bases are a match to TRBD2. Germline assignment: CDR1 SGHNT and CDR2 YYREEE (reference sequence). This CDR3 has 17 residues. V was clipped by 4 bases and J by 2 bases; unmatched bases: 8. Combining the CDR3 with reference TRBV5-4 and TRBJ2-3 gives the whole variable domain ETGVTQSPTHLIKTRGQQVTLRCSSQSGHNTVSWYQQALGQGPQFIFQYYREEENGRGNFPPRFSGLQFPNYSSELNVNALELDDSALYLCASSPGGLAGNTDTQYFGPGTRLTVL.

The chain has TRBV7-8 and TRBJ1-2; D ambiguous. The V and J ends lost 2 bases and 7 bases respectively, with 8 bases between them. Germline V gene lookup returns CDR1 SGHVS and CDR2 FQNEAQ. The CDR3 has 12 residues. The chain's CDR3 is CASSLNEFGYTF. The CDR3 DNA is TGTGCCAGCAGCTTAAACGAGTTTGGCTACACCTTC.

With regard to this clone: Other DNA sequences in the same sample also yield this CDR3. The genes are TRBV28 and TRBJ1-5; D ambiguous. From germline, CDR1 is MDHEN and CDR2 SYDVKM. V gave up 2 bases and J gave up 7 bases, with 6 bases separating them. This CDR3 has 12 residues. The DNA of the CDR3 is TGTGCCAGCAGTTTAAGGTACCAGCCCCAGCATTTT. This encodes CASSLRYQPQHF.

The V call is TRBV9, the J call TRBJ2-7, with TRBD1 matching 7 bases. The J segment lost 9 bases and the V segment lost 4 bases, leaving 10 bases of the junction unmatched. CDR1 is SGDLS and CDR2 is YYNGEE in the germline V gene. The CDR3 is 13 amino acids. The CDR3 sequence: CASSPRDSERQYF. The CDR3 region has the DNA TGTGCCAGCAGCCCCCGGGACAGTGAAAGGCAGTACTTC.

Turning to this clone: The same CDR3 also results from other DNA sequences found in this sample. The chain combines TRBV28 with TRBJ2-7; D may be TRBD1 or TRBD2 (5 bases each). Trimming removed 2 bases at V and 7 bases at J, with 9 bases between. The CDR3 is 12 amino acids. The germline V gene encodes CDR1 MDHEN and CDR2 SYDVKM. The CDR3: CASSLLGGEQYF. The CDR3 bases are TGTGCCAGCAGTTTACTTGGGGGTGAGCAGTACTTC. The full variable domain, in which reference TRBV28 and TRBJ2-7 provide the parts outside the CDR3, is DVKVTQSSRYLVKRTGEKVFLECVQDMDHENMFWYRQDPGLGLRLIYFSYDVKMKEKGDIPEGYSVSREKKERFSLILESASTNQTSMYLCASSLLGGEQYFGPGTRLTVT.

This clone appeared a single time. The chain employs TRBV20-1 and TRBJ1-5; D not certain. The CDR3 covers 10 residues. CDR1 is DFQATT, CDR2 SNEGSKA, per germline (reference sequence). The V end was cut by 6 bases, the J end by 9 bases, with 9 bases between. The CDR3 bases are TGCAGTGCCGGGGTCCTGCCCCAGCATTTT. Its protein product is CSAGVLPQHF.

The chain employs TRBV18 and TRBJ2-3; D is perhaps TRBD1 (6 bases). Trimming removed 3 bases from V and 1 base from J, with 14 bases in between. This CDR3 contains 16 residues. Germline CDR1 is KGHSH and CDR2 is LQKENI. CDR3 in amino acids: CASSPQGQSRTDTQYF. CDR3 DNA: TGTGCCAGCTCACCCCAGGGGCAGAGCCGCACAGATACGCAGTATTTT.

Concerning this clone itself: This specimen includes other DNA sequences encoding the same CDR3. The chain is built from TRBV28 and TRBJ1-3; possible D gene TRBD1, 5 bases. V shed 4 bases and J shed 0 bases, with 13 bases lying between them. Germline loops: CDR1 MDHEN, CDR2 SYDVKM. CDR3 length: 16 amino acids. This CDR3 reads CASSSGTLSSGNTIYF. The CDR3 DNA is TGTGCCAGCAGTTCCGGGACTCTCAGCTCTGGAAACACCATATATTTT.

CDR3 nucleotide sequence: TGCGCCAGCAGCGAAAAAAGCGGGAGCGGTTACAATGAGCAGTTCTTC. Protein product: CASSEKSGSGYNEQFF. The chain recombines TRBV5-1 with TRBJ2-1, with 8 bases that match TRBD2. Germline V CDR1 and CDR2: SGHRS, YFSETQ. This CDR3 is built from 16 residues. Trimming at V came to 4 bases and at J to 4 bases, leaving 10 bases not matched to a gene.

The J gene is TRBJ1-1, the V gene TRBV7-2; D remains unclear. CDR1 SGHTA and CDR2 FQGNSA come from the germline V gene. The CDR3 covers 14 residues. Trimming pared 5 bases from V and 3 bases from J, leaving 13 bases between. CDR3 sequence (DNA): TGTGCCAGCAGCCGCGGACCGATGTACACTGAAGCTTTCTTT. It yields the protein CASSRGPMYTEAFF.

The chain joins TRBV5-1 to TRBJ2-6; 8 bases are shared with TRBD1. The CDR3 is 16 amino acids. The trim removed 4 bases at V and 0 bases at J, leaving 3 bases unmatched. The germline V gene encodes CDR1 SGHRS and CDR2 YFSETQ. The DNA for the CDR3 is TGCGCCAGCAGCGGACAGGGCGTCTCTGGGGCCAACGTCCTGACTTTC. Its translation is CASSGQGVSGANVLTF.

V gene TRBV9 combines with J gene TRBJ2-5; D remains unclear. The CDR3 is made up of 13 amino acids. Trimming took off 4 bases at V and 5 bases at J, with 12 bases between the two ends. Germline CDR1 SGDLS, CDR2 YYNGEE. CDR3 in DNA: TGTGCCAGCAGCCGGAGACCCGAGGAGACCCAGTACTTC. Amino acids: CASSRRPEETQYF.

The J gene is TRBJ2-1, the V gene TRBV7-3, with a tentative D call TRBD1 (5 bases). This CDR3 comprises 15 residues. V lost 2 bases to trimming and J lost 7 bases, with 15 bases between them. CDR1 is SGHTA and CDR2 is FQGTGA in the germline V gene. CDR3 loop: CASSLGSTAGNEQFF. The CDR3 bases are TGTGCCAGCAGCTTAGGGTCGACAGCCGGAAATGAGCAGTTCTTC.

There are a few counts of this clone. This chain connects TRBV28 to TRBJ1-1; TRBD1 agrees at 11 bases. The CDR3 sequence is 12 residues long. Germline V gene data show CDR1 as MDHEN and CDR2 as SYDVKM. The J segment lost 10 bases and the V segment lost 6 bases, leaving 4 bases of the junction unmatched. Here the CDR3 DNA reads TGTGCCAGCAGCCTGGGGACAGGGGGAGCTTTCTTT. This sequence encodes CASSLGTGGAFF.

The chain links TRBV28 to TRBJ1-2, with TRBD1 identical over 8 bases. The length of the CDR3 is 15 residues. Germline CDR1 and CDR2: MDHEN and SYDVKM. The junction had 11 bases not matched to a gene; V was cut back by 7 bases and J by 4 bases. The CDR3, as DNA: TGTGCCAGCACCGCACAGACAGGGGTGGGCTATGGCTACACCTTC. Translating it yields CASTAQTGVGYGYTF.